Here is one TCR beta chain with its context. Its antigen is undetermined. Generated by immunoSEQ multiplex PCR, the TCRdb table keeps only in-frame clones and is missing some. The repertoire consists of about 72,000 clones, with 81% occurring once and the leading ten covering 0.95% to 1.5%. This entry is derived from a study of vaccination effects on CD4 cells after COVID-19. The ViraFEST assay expanded antigen-specific CD4+ T cells with viral peptide pools before sequencing. At the end of roughly 9 days of culture, CD4+ T cells were isolated. Each person got two doses of an mRNA SARS-CoV-2 vaccine, BNT162b2 or mRNA-1273. According to the study, vaccine recipients showed no prior SARS-CoV-2 infection and negative nucleocapsid antibodies. Cultures received IL-2 medium that replaced half the medium on days 3 and 7. The ends were cut back, 5 bases at V and 3 bases at J, with 18 bases in the middle. The CDR3 has 16 amino acids. Per the germline V gene, CDR1 is MDHEN and CDR2 is SYDVKM.

This material consisted of CD4+ T cells from PBMCs cultured with HCoV-229E spike peptides, taken after COVID-19 vaccination. The chain couples TRBV28 to TRBJ2-3; D not resolved. The clonotype originates from a human donor who received a COVID-19 vaccine. This CDR3 is CASSRSSAMETDTQYF. As DNA, the CDR3 is TGTGCCAGCAGTCGCAGCTCTGCAATGGAGACAGATACGCAGTATTTT.